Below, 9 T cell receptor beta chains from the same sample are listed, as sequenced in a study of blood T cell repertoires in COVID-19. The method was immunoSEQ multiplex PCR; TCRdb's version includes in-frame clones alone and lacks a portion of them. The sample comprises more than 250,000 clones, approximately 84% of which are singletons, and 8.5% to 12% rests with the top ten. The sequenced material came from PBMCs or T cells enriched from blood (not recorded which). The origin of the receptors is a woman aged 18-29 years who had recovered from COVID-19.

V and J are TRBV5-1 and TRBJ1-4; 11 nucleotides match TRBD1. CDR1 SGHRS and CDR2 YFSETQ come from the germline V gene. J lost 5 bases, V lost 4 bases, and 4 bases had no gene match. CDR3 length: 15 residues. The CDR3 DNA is TGCGCCAGCAGCGCCGGGACAGGGGGGAATGAAAAACTGTTTTTT. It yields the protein CASSAGTGGNEKLFF.

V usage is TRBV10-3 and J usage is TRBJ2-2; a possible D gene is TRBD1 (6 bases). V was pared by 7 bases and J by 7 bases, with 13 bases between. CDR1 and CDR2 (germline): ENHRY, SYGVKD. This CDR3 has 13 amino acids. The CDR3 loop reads CAITAGASGELFF. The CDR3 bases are TGTGCCATCACGGCAGGGGCAAGCGGGGAGCTGTTTTTT.

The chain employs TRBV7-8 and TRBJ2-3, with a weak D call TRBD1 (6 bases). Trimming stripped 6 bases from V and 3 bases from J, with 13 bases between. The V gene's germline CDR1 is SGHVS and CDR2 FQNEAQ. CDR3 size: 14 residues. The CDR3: CASRQTGMTDTQYF. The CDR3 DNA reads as TGTGCCAGCAGGCAAACAGGGATGACAGATACGCAGTATTTT.

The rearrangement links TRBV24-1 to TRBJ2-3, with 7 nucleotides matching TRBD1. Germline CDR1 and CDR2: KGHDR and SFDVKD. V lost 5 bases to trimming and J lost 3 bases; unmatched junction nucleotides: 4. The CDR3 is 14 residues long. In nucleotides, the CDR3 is TGTGCCACCAGTGGACAGGGTAGGACAGATACGCAGTATTTT. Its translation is CATSGQGRTDTQYF.

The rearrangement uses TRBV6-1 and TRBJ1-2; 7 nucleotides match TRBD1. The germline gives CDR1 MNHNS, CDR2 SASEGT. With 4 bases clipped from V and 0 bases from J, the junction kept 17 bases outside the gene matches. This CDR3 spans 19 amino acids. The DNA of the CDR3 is TGTGCCAGCAGTGGAGGACAGGTGAAGGCCTTCCTAGCTAACTATGGCTACACCTTC. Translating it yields CASSGGQVKAFLANYGYTF.

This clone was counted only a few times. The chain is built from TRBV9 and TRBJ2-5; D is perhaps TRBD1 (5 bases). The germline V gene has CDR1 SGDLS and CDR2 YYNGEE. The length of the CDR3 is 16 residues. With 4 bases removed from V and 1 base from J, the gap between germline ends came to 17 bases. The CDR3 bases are TGTGCCAGCAGCCCCATGGCGACAGCCAGCCAAGAGACCCAGTACTTC. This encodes CASSPMATASQETQYF.

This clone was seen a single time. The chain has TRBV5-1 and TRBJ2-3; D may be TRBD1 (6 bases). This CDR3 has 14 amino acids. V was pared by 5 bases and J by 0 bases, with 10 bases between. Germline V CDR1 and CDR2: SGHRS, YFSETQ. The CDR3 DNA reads TGCGCCAGCAGTTTACAGGGTAGCACAGATACGCAGTATTTT. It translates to CASSLQGSTDTQYF.

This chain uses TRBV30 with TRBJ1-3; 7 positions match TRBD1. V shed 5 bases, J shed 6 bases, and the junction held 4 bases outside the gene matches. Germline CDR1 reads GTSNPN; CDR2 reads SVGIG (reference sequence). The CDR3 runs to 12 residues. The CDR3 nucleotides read TGTGCCTGGCGTGGACAGGCAAACACCATATATTTT. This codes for CAWRGQANTIYF. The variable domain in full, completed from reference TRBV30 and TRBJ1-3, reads SQTIHQWPATLVQPVGSPLSLECTVEGTSNPNLYWYRQAAGRGLQLLFYSVGIGQISSEVPQNLSASRPQDRQFILSSKKLLLSDSGFYLCAWRGQANTIYFGEGSWLTVV.

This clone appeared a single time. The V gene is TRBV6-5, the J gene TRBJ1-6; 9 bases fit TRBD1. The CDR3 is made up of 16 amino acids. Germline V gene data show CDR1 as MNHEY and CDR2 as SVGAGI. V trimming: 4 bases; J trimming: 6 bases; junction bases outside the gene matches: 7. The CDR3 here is CASSSRQGEPNSPLHF. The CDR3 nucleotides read TGTGCCAGCAGTTCACGACAGGGGGAACCTAATTCACCCCTCCACTTT.